A selection of T cell receptor beta chains follows, all from one sample in a study of blood T cell repertoires in COVID-19. Libraries were prepared by immunoSEQ multiplex PCR; TCRdb keeps only in-frame clonotypes and omits some of them. The sample holds hundreds of thousands of clones; around 87% are singletons and the top ten take about 3.5%. The sample comprised PBMCs or T cells enriched from blood (not recorded which). Source of these receptors: a middle-aged woman with acute COVID-19. The CDR3 runs from the conserved cysteine through the conserved F or W. The order of the fields is clone size, V gene, D gene, J gene, CDR3 DNA, CDR3 protein. D genes are given only for firm matches. Clone size appears in some rows only: once, few, many, or a class for an expanded clone.

once	TRBV29-1	TRBD2	TRBJ2-1	TGCAGCGTCGCTAGCGGGAGGCCGGGACCCTACAATGAGCAGTTCTTC	CSVASGRPGPYNEQFF
NA	TRBV5-8	TRBD2	TRBJ2-1	TGTGCCAGCAGCTTGGCCCTCGTTGTAGCGGGACTCTACAATGAGCAGTTCTTC	CASSLALVVAGLYNEQFF
few	TRBV19	TRBD1	TRBJ2-1	TGTGCCAGTAGTTATATCGACAGGGAGTACAATGAGCAGTTCTTC	CASSYIDREYNEQFF
NA	TRBV11-3	NA	TRBJ2-4	TGTGCCAGCAGCTTGGACAGAGAAAACATTCAGTACTTC	CASSLDRENIQYF
NA	TRBV2	NA	TRBJ2-1	TGTGCCAGCAGAGAGTGGCCACAGGATCTAAATGAGCAGTTCTTC	CASREWPQDLNEQFF
NA	TRBV29-1	NA	TRBJ1-1	TGCAGCGTTGCGCCCGGACAGCTTACTGAAGCTTTCTTT	CSVAPGQLTEAFF
NA	TRBV5-1	NA	TRBJ2-7	TGCGCCAGCAGTCTCGGGGTCTACGAGCAGTACTTC	CASSLGVYEQYF
NA	TRBV15	TRBD2	TRBJ2-7	TGTGCCACCAGCAGAGTTAGCGGGCAAGCCTACGAGCAGTACTTC	CATSRVSGQAYEQYF
NA	TRBV5-1	TRBD1	TRBJ1-2	TGCGCCAGCAGCTGGGGACAGGGGGCTAGTTTTGGCGGCTACACCTTC	CASSWGQGASFGGYTF
NA	TRBV6-5	NA	TRBJ2-7	TGTGCCAGCAGTCCTGGGCGGGTAATGGACGAGCAGTACTTC	CASSPGRVMDEQYF
NA	TRBV14	NA	TRBJ1-1	TGTGCCAGCAGGCCAACAGGGAATGAAGCTTTCTTT	CASRPTGNEAFF
NA	TRBV5-1	TRBD1	TRBJ1-2	TGCGCCAGCAGCGTCGTCGGGACAGGGTTCCTTGGCACCTTC	CASSVVGTGFLGTF
NA	TRBV11-3	TRBD1	TRBJ2-7	TGTGCCAGCAGCTTAGGGAACAGGGGGCATGAGCAGTACTTC	CASSLGNRGHEQYF
NA	TRBV3-1/TRBV3-2	NA	TRBJ1-5	TGTGCCAGCAGCCAAGATTTTAACGGGCAGCCCCAGCATTTT	CASSQDFNGQPQHF
NA	TRBV19	NA	TRBJ2-7	TGTGCCAGTAGTACCCAGGGCTCCTACGAGCAGTACTTC	CASSTQGSYEQYF
NA	TRBV11-2	NA	TRBJ1-5	TGTGCCAGCAGCTTAGACCTCGCGGGGGGCAATCAGCCCCAGCATTTT	CASSLDLAGGNQPQHF
NA	TRBV11-3	TRBD2	TRBJ2-1	TGTGCCAGCAGCTTAGTGAGCGGGAGTGGTGAGCAGTTCTTC	CASSLVSGSGEQFF
NA	TRBV15	NA	TRBJ2-7	TGTGCCACCAGCAACCCCCCGGGTAACTCCTACGAGCAGTACTTC	CATSNPPGNSYEQYF
NA	TRBV18	TRBD1	TRBJ1-1	TGTGCCAGCTCACCGCCGAGACAGGGATCTCAGGGCATGAACACTGAAGCTTTCTTT	CASSPPRQGSQGMNTEAFF
NA	TRBV5-1	TRBD2	TRBJ2-6	TGCGCCAGCAGCTGGACTAGCGGGAGGGGAGGGGCCAACGTCCTGACTTTC	CASSWTSGRGGANVLTF
NA	TRBV27	TRBD2	TRBJ2-3	TGTGCCAGCAGTTTAACGGGAGGGCCATCAGATACGCAGTATTTT	CASSLTGGPSDTQYF
NA	TRBV29-1	NA	TRBJ2-7	TGCAGCGTTGAAGAAGCGGCCGGGTACGAGCAGTACTTC	CSVEEAAGYEQYF
NA	TRBV12-3/TRBV12-4	TRBD1	TRBJ2-1	TGTGCCAACTCCGGGACAGTGAGGAATGAGCAGTTCTTC	CANSGTVRNEQFF
NA	TRBV5-1	TRBD1	TRBJ2-1	TGCGCCAGCAAAACAGGGGGCTCCTACAATGAGCAGTTCTTC	CASKTGGSYNEQFF
NA	TRBV7-9	TRBD1	TRBJ2-5	TGTGCCAGCAGCTCCAGCAGACAGGGGGCGGCAGGGACCCAGTACTTC	CASSSSRQGAAGTQYF
NA	TRBV10-3	TRBD2	TRBJ2-3	TGTGCCATCAGCGCGCCTAAGGGCGGGAGCTCGGCAGATACGCAGTATTTT	CAISAPKGGSSADTQYF
NA	TRBV19	TRBD1	TRBJ1-2	TGTGCCAGTAGTATAGGGACAGGGGGCTTCTATGGCTACACCTTC	CASSIGTGGFYGYTF
NA	TRBV11-3	NA	TRBJ2-2	TGTGCCAGCAGCTTAGCTGCGAACACCGGGGAGCTGTTTTTT	CASSLAANTGELFF
few	TRBV6-1	TRBD2	TRBJ2-1	TGTGCCAGCAGTGAATTAGCGGGCTCCTACAATGAGCAGTTCTTC	CASSELAGSYNEQFF
few	TRBV6-5	TRBD1	TRBJ2-7	TGTGCCAGCAGTTACTCGTTATCGACAGGGAAAAGGGAGCAGTACTTC	CASSYSLSTGKREQYF
NA	TRBV12-3/TRBV12-4	TRBD1	TRBJ1-1	TGTGCCAGCAGTTACAGGGGGAGTGCTGAAGCTTTCTTT	CASSYRGSAEAFF
many	TRBV19	TRBD2	TRBJ2-1	TGTGCCAGTAGTCGTGGCGCGGGAGTCAACAATGAGCAGTTCTTC	CASSRGAGVNNEQFF
NA	TRBV2	NA	TRBJ1-2	TGTGCCAGCAGTGACCCCGGACTGAGCTATGGCTACACCTTC	CASSDPGLSYGYTF
NA	TRBV7-9	NA	TRBJ2-2	TGTGCCAGCAGCTTAGCGATTTCCGGGAGAAGGACCGGGGAGCTGTTTTTT	CASSLAISGRRTGELFF
NA	TRBV11-3	NA	TRBJ1-1	TGTGCCAGCAGCTTAGATCACCCAACAGGTGAAGCTTTCTTT	CASSLDHPTGEAFF
NA	TRBV3-1/TRBV3-2	TRBD2	TRBJ2-1	TGTGCCAGCAGCCAAGTGAGTAGCGGGAGGGTAGGTGAGCAGTTCTTC	CASSQVSSGRVGEQFF
NA	TRBV7-3	TRBD1	TRBJ1-1	TGTGCCAGCAGCTTAGAGGGACAGGGTTACACTGAAGCTTTCTTT	CASSLEGQGYTEAFF
NA	TRBV6-5	TRBD1	TRBJ2-1	TGTGCCAGCAGAATAACCCGGGACAGGGACAATGAGCAGTTCTTC	CASRITRDRDNEQFF
NA	TRBV4-1	NA	TRBJ2-3	TGCGCCAGCAGCCAAGAGGAGAGGCGAGATACGCAGTATTTT	CASSQEERRDTQYF
NA	TRBV5-1	NA	TRBJ2-5	TGCGCCAGCAGCTTGGAGGGGAACCAAGAGACCCAGTACTTC	CASSLEGNQETQYF
NA	TRBV7-6	NA	TRBJ2-7	TGTGCCAGCAGCTTAGGGGGGCATGGGCCCTACGAGCAGTACTTC	CASSLGGHGPYEQYF
once	TRBV15	TRBD1	TRBJ2-3	TGTGCCACCAGCAGAACCGGACAGGGGATCACAGATACGCAGTATTTT	CATSRTGQGITDTQYF
NA	TRBV25-1	TRBD1	TRBJ2-3	TGTGCCAGCAGTGACGCCGGGACAGGGGGCACAGATACGCAGTATTTT	CASSDAGTGGTDTQYF
NA	TRBV6-6	TRBD1	TRBJ2-2	TGTGCCAGCAGTCATCCATTCAAGCCCGGGACAGGGAGGATCGGGGAGCTGTTTTTT	CASSHPFKPGTGRIGELFF
NA	TRBV25-1	TRBD1	TRBJ1-1	TGTGCCAGCAGTGAATACCTTACACAGGGGGAGAACACTGAAGCTTTCTTT	CASSEYLTQGENTEAFF
NA	TRBV5-6	TRBD1	TRBJ1-2	TGTGCCAGCAGCAAGGGACAGATCTTATATGGCTACACCTTC	CASSKGQILYGYTF
NA	TRBV7-8	TRBD2	TRBJ2-7	TGTGCCAGCAGCTTCGTGGCAGACCTGGGACTAGCGGGAGGGCCGTACGAGCAGTACTTC	CASSFVADLGLAGGPYEQYF
NA	TRBV5-6	NA	TRBJ1-2	TGTGCCAGCAGCCCAGGCCAGAACTATGGCTACACCTTC	CASSPGQNYGYTF
NA	TRBV7-6	TRBD1	TRBJ1-1	TGTGCCAGCAGCGGCCCGACAGGGAATTCGGCTGAAGCTTTCTTT	CASSGPTGNSAEAFF
NA	TRBV27	TRBD2	TRBJ2-7	TGTGCCAGCAACCCCCTGACTAGCGGGAGCGGCGAGCAGTACTTC	CASNPLTSGSGEQYF